Detailed here is one T cell receptor (beta chain). The specificity of this receptor is unknown. No base quality values were provided; no much bigger clone lies one nucleotide off. The immunoSEQ Assay, a bias-controlled multiplex PCR, was used to amplify TCRbeta CDR3 regions from genomic DNA. Per the authors' processing: Nucleated cell counts per sample were estimated from amplification of reference gene primers within the assay. To quantify the absolute abundance of each unique TCRbeta CDR3 rearrangement, sequence reads were collapsed and filtered. For each sample, productive Simpson clonality was calculated as the square root of Simpson's diversity index over productive rearrangements. Held by TCRdb, this immuneACCESS table contains in-frame sequences only and omits some clones. Under half of the omission traces to an unresolved V gene where checked; the cause of the rest is unknown. Clonal size and the V and J genes are those of that table, whereas D and trimming came from the DNA. Recorded for this sample are around 300,000 clones; around 90% of them occurred a single time. The ten largest account for approximately 2% of the sample.

The sample comes from a study of blood T cell repertoires in COVID-19 (dated by TCRdb to the early 2020s). In the study overall: Recovered participants in ImmuneRACE Cohort 3 were defined as having two consecutive negative NP/OP PCR tests, clearance from a healthcare professional, or resolution of symptoms. Collaborator samples came from the United States, Italy and Spain and covered acute and convalescent phases of COVID-19. The material from the prospective study consisted of cDNA or gDNA derived from T cells, B-cell-depleted T cells, or PBMCs. The dataset comprised deeply sampled blood TCRbeta repertoires from subjects exposed to, actively infected with, or recovered from COVID-19. A freely available public database, intended as a resource for researchers studying the immune response to SARS-CoV-2, is where the repertoires were released. The samples were drawn from two sources: the first 160 participants of the ongoing ImmuneRACE study, and 950 to 1,500 subjects contributed by 6 global collaborators. A de-identified subject ID, COVID-19 status, age in years and sex were almost always included in the sample metadata. HLA class I and class II types, where available, came from metadata supplied by the sample provider rather than from assay-based typing. Paper-wide results and their limitations: The quantity of clinical and demographic metadata differed by source and by participant and was supplied without curation.

In the prospective study, participants were 18 to 89 years old, resided in about two dozen geographic areas of the United States, and were enrolled through a virtual design. In the prospective study, cohorts were assigned on the basis of participant-reported clinical history obtained from a screening survey and a study questionnaire. In the prospective study, mobile phlebotomists collected whole blood, serum and a nasopharyngeal or oropharyngeal swab from each participant. Participants in the prospective study had the option to provide additional blood draws and questionnaires over a roughly two-month period. Before DNA extraction, prospective study blood samples were shipped either frozen or at room temperature. Trimming removed 3 bases from V and 6 bases from J; the gene matches leave 8 bases unexplained. The CDR3 has 16 amino acids, counting the end cysteine and phenylalanine. Just CDR3 DNA is preserved here, 48 bases in frame from base 1. The germline V gene sets CDR1 to KGHDR and CDR2 to SFDVKD.

Sequences were obtained from PBMCs or T cells enriched from blood (not recorded which). The chain links TRBV24-1 with TRBJ2-3; a stretch of 10 junction bases matches TRBD2. This TCR came from a woman aged 55-69 years in a cohort exposed to, infected with or recovered from COVID-19 (not recorded which). Here is the DNA: TGTGCCACCAGTGATACCTCTAGCGGGAGACGGGATACGCAGTATTTT. This sequence encodes CATSDTSSGRRDTQYF.